The present T cell receptor beta chain was sequenced within a study of blood T cell repertoires in COVID-19. Study background: PBMCs, B-cell-depleted T cells, or T cells provided the cDNA or gDNA that made up the material.

Germline CDR1 reads GTSNPN; CDR2 reads SVGIG (reference sequence). Trimming pared 2 bases from V and 5 bases from J, leaving 9 bases between. The CDR3 extends over 12 amino acids. Some clones are missing from TCRdb's copy, which holds only in-frame ones; the method was immunoSEQ multiplex PCR. The repertoire has 250,000 to 300,000 clones, just under 90% of them found once; the top ten carry 1.9%. Study members were between roughly 18 and 100 years old and lived in about two dozen US regions. Allocation to cohorts depended on clinical history reported by the participants. Cohort 3 recovered donors had two negative PCRs, clearance, or symptom resolution.

The chain joins TRBV30 to TRBJ2-5; a weak D match, TRBD2 (5 bases). The sample was PBMCs or T cells enriched from blood (not recorded which). This sequence was found in a woman aged 60 to 75 who had recovered from COVID-19. DNA for the CDR3: TGTGCCTGGAGTTCAGGACTGGAGACCCAGTACTTC. Its translation is CAWSSGLETQYF.